Below are 25 T cell receptor beta chains sequenced from a single sample in a study of T-cell reconstitution after alpha-beta-depleted transplantation in children. Researchers prepared the TCRbeta library using unique molecular identifiers, the study reports. TCRdb called the PCR reads again in MiXCR, with one record for every CDR3 protein. The sample has about 540,000 distinct CDR3 sequences, around 19% seen once. Sequenced here: PBMCs from the stem cell graft donor, sampled from the stem cell graft. These receptors came from a human donor who donated a stem cell graft to a child with acute lymphoblastic leukemia.

Only a few counts were recorded for this clonotype. The chain's CDR3 is CASSLAPMGPGDTQYF. As DNA, the CDR3 is TGTGCCAGCAGCTTAGCCCCGATGGGGCCCGGCGATACGCAGTATTTT. This chain connects TRBV11-2 to TRBJ2-3, with a possible D match to TRBD1 (5 bases). Per the germline V gene, CDR1 is SGHAT and CDR2 is FQNNGV. The ends were cut back, 1 base at V and 6 bases at J, with 17 bases in the middle. This CDR3 has 16 residues.

Only a few counts were recorded for this clonotype. This chain uses TRBV3-1 with TRBJ2-2; possible D gene TRBD1, 6 bases. V was shortened by 1 base and J by 2 bases, with 11 bases between the two germline ends. Germline assignment: CDR1 LGHDT and CDR2 YNNKEL (reference sequence). The length of the CDR3 is 16 residues. The DNA of the CDR3 is TGTGCCAGCAGCCAAGTCTCAGGGGTCAACACCGGGGAGCTGTTTTTT. Translation gives CASSQVSGVNTGELFF.

This clonotype was seen only a few times. The chain uses TRBV19 and TRBJ1-2; no clear D. V lost 1 base, J lost 8 bases, and 8 bases lay in between. Looked up from germline, CDR1 is LNHDA and CDR2 is SQIVND (reference sequence). CDR3 length: 12 amino acids. The CDR3 sequence is CASSIGLGGYTF. In DNA, the CDR3 is TGTGCCAGTAGTATAGGGTTGGGAGGCTACACCTTC. The full variable domain, its missing parts supplied by reference TRBV19 and TRBJ1-2, is DGGITQSPKYLFRKEGQNVTLSCEQNLNHDAMYWYRQDPGQGLRLIYYSQIVNDFQKGDIAEGYSVSREKKESFPLTVTSAQKNPTAFYLCASSIGLGGYTFGSGTRLTVV.

This clonotype turned up a few times. The chain has TRBV12-3 or TRBV12-4 and TRBJ2-6; D might be TRBD1 (7 bases). Trimming removed 7 bases at V and 3 bases at J, with 16 bases between. This CDR3 spans 16 amino acids. CDR3 in DNA: TGTGCCAGCATTATGGAGGGGGCTCGTGGGGCCAACGTCCTGACTTTC. Translating gives CASIMEGARGANVLTF.

This clonotype was counted many times. The genes are TRBV12-3 or TRBV12-4 and TRBJ2-7, with 10 bases matching TRBD2. The CDR3 extends over 15 amino acids. V shed 5 bases, J shed 2 bases, and the junction held 6 bases outside the gene matches. As DNA, the CDR3 is TGTGCCAGCAGTCCCCTGACTAGCGGGCCCTACGAGCAGTACTTC. This sequence encodes CASSPLTSGPYEQYF.

V gene TRBV19 combines with J gene TRBJ1-1; TRBD1 might be the D (5 bases). Trimming cost V 3 bases and J 2 bases, with 10 bases left between them. The germline V gene has CDR1 LNHDA and CDR2 SQIVND (reference sequence). This CDR3 is 14 amino acids long. CDR3 sequence reads: CASSIGTANTEAFF. CDR3 nucleotide sequence: TGTGCCAGTAGTATTGGGACGGCAAACACTGAAGCTTTCTTT.

The gene calls are TRBV20-1 and TRBJ2-1; D is unclear. The CDR3 length is 12 residues. Trimming left V 3 bases short and J 3 bases short, with 6 bases between. The germline V gene encodes CDR1 DFQATT and CDR2 SNEGSKA (reference sequence). Here the CDR3 reads CSASGHYNEQFF. In nucleotides, the CDR3 is TGCAGTGCTAGCGGGCACTACAATGAGCAGTTCTTC.

In this sample, this clonotype turned up a few times. DNA of the CDR3: TGCGCCAGCAGCGGGACACAGGAATTGGGGTCGGAGTACTTC. Translation: CASSGTQELGSEYF. The V call is TRBV5-1, the J call TRBJ2-7, with D tentatively TRBD1 (6 bases). The ends were cut back, 4 bases at V and 11 bases at J, with 22 bases in the middle. The CDR3 runs to 14 residues. Germline V gene lookup returns CDR1 SGHRS and CDR2 YFSETQ.

This clonotype was observed a handful of times. This chain links TRBV29-1 with TRBJ2-3; the D gene is possibly TRBD2 (6 bases). CDR1 is SQVTM, CDR2 ANQGSEA, per germline. This CDR3 comprises 10 residues. Trimming stripped 7 bases from V and 6 bases from J, with 8 bases between. The CDR3 here is CSAAGDTQYF. CDR3 in DNA: TGCAGCGCTGCGGGGGATACGCAGTATTTT.

Only one count was recorded for this clonotype. The chain combines TRBV25-1 with TRBJ2-5; D remains unclear. The CDR3 sequence is 13 residues long. Germline V gene sequence: CDR1 MGHDK, CDR2 SYGVNS. The ends were cut back, 3 bases at V and 2 bases at J, with 7 bases in the middle. CDR3 loop: CASSDALQETQYF. DNA of the CDR3: TGTGCCAGCAGTGACGCCTTACAAGAGACCCAGTACTTC.

V gene TRBV2 combines with J gene TRBJ2-1; D call uncertain. Trimming left V 2 bases short and J 4 bases short, with 18 bases between. Germline CDR1 is SNHLY and CDR2 is FYNNEI. The CDR3 runs 17 residues. This CDR3 reads CASSETQPGQYYNEQFF. The CDR3 DNA sequence: TGTGCCAGCAGTGAAACCCAACCGGGTCAGTATTACAATGAGCAGTTCTTC.

This clonotype was detected a few times. The rearrangement joins TRBV4-1 to TRBJ2-7, with 11 nucleotides matching TRBD2. The CDR3 totals 18 residues. Germline V lookup: CDR1 MGHRA, CDR2 YSYEKL. The V segment lost 0 bases and the J segment 3 bases; nucleotides outside the gene matches: 10. CDR3 in amino acids: CASSQDPTGTSGYYEQYF. CDR3 DNA: TGCGCCAGCAGCCAAGATCCCACCGGGACTAGCGGATACTACGAGCAGTACTTC.

The chain employs TRBV12-3 or TRBV12-4 and TRBJ2-1; possibly TRBD2 for D (5 bases). The CDR3 runs to 11 residues. Trimming took 6 bases from V and 10 from J, leaving 10 bases between them. CDR3 residues: CASRILGEQFF. CDR3 coding DNA: TGTGCCAGCAGAATACTAGGAGAGCAGTTCTTC.

This clonotype was seen only a few times. V gene TRBV6-1 combines with J gene TRBJ1-1; D is ambiguous. V lost 0 bases, J lost 7 bases, and 9 bases lay in between. The CDR3 extends over 13 amino acids. Per the germline V gene, CDR1 is MNHNS and CDR2 is SASEGT. The CDR3 protein is CASSEAGMGEAFF. CDR3 coding DNA: TGTGCCAGCAGTGAAGCTGGGATGGGTGAAGCTTTCTTT.

The chain has TRBV20-1 and TRBJ2-2; the match to TRBD2 covers 13 bases. J lost 7 bases, V lost 5 bases, and 1 base had no gene match. This CDR3 spans 13 amino acids. Germline-derived CDR1 and CDR2 are DFQATT and SNEGSKA (reference sequence). CDR3 DNA sequence: TGCAGTGCTCGGACTAGCGGGGGCGGGGAGCTGTTTTTT. Translating gives CSARTSGGGELFF.

DNA of the CDR3: TGTGCCAGCACCCCCGGGACAGTGAACACTGAAGCTTTCTTT. It specifies CASTPGTVNTEAFF. V gene TRBV12-3 or TRBV12-4 combines with J gene TRBJ1-1; 7 positions match TRBD1. The V and J ends lost 7 bases and 0 bases, in that order; junction bases with no gene match: 5. CDR3 length: 14 amino acids.

The table lists this clonotype with a few counts. The chain joins TRBV7-6 to TRBJ2-5; 7 bases map to TRBD1. There are 17 residues in the CDR3. Germline V CDR1 and CDR2: SGHVS, FNYEAQ. V lost 4 bases to trimming and J lost 5 bases; unmatched junction nucleotides: 16. The chain's CDR3 is CASSSPTGLLRGETQYF. CDR3 nucleotides: TGTGCCAGCAGCTCCCCCACCGGGTTACTCAGGGGGGAGACCCAGTACTTC.

This clonotype appeared a single time. This chain links TRBV4-2 with TRBJ2-7; no definite D call. Germline V gene sequence: CDR1 LGHNA, CDR2 YNFKEQ. The CDR3 extends over 14 amino acids. V was cut by 0 bases and J by 6 bases, with 12 bases left in between. The CDR3 reads CASSQDFRAIEQYF. For the CDR3, the DNA is TGTGCCAGCAGCCAAGATTTCCGGGCTATCGAGCAGTACTTC.

This clonotype was observed a handful of times. The chain recombines TRBV29-1 with TRBJ2-7, with D unresolved. V lost 4 bases to trimming and J lost 2 bases, with 9 bases between them. The CDR3 length is 12 residues. Looked up from germline, CDR1 is SQVTM and CDR2 is ANQGSEA. As DNA, the CDR3 is TGCAGCGTTGTGACGGGTGCCTACGAGCAGTACTTC. This translates into CSVVTGAYEQYF.

The chain uses TRBV27 and TRBJ2-7, with 10 bases identical to TRBD1. V trimming: 9 bases; J trimming: 3 bases; junction bases outside the gene matches: 5. Germline loops: CDR1 MNHEY, CDR2 SMNVEV (reference sequence). This CDR3 comprises 13 residues. CDR3 DNA sequence: TGTGCCAGTAGACAGGGGGCTTTCTACGAGCAGTACTTC. This codes for CASRQGAFYEQYF.

The chain joins TRBV3-1 to TRBJ1-2; D possibly corresponds to TRBD1 (5 bases). Germline lookup yields CDR1 LGHDT and CDR2 YNNKEL (reference sequence). There are 15 residues in the CDR3. Between the trimmed V and J ends, which lost 2 bases and 2 bases, there was a span of 12 bases. The chain's CDR3 is CASSQRAGQNYGYTF. The CDR3 coding sequence is TGTGCCAGCAGCCAACGGGCAGGGCAGAACTATGGCTACACCTTC.

The chain joins TRBV6-4 to TRBJ2-1; D gene ambiguous. The germline V and J ends were trimmed by 10 bases and 3 bases, with 16 bases remaining between them. The germline gives CDR1 MRHNA, CDR2 SNTAGT. This CDR3 spans 14 amino acids. CDR3: CATRLADDYNEQFF. The CDR3 nucleotides are TGTGCCACGCGACTCGCCGACGACTACAATGAGCAGTTCTTC.

V usage is TRBV7-8 and J usage is TRBJ2-1; TRBD2 matches 7 bases. This CDR3 has 15 amino acids. V dropped 4 bases and J dropped 6; count of bases not matched to a gene: 9. CDR1 is SGHVS and CDR2 is FQNEAQ in the germline V gene. The CDR3 region has the DNA TGTGCCAGCAGCTGGGCCGGGGGGAGCACCAATGAGCAGTTCTTC. This codes for CASSWAGGSTNEQFF.

This clonotype was seen repeatedly, ten times or more. J is TRBJ1-2 and V is TRBV10-3, with D maybe TRBD1 (5 bases). The CDR3 is 11 residues long. Germline CDR1 reads ENHRY; CDR2 reads SYGVKD. Trimming removed 7 bases from V and 10 bases from J, with 13 bases in between. The CDR3 DNA follows: TGTGCCATCATGTGGCAGGGCGCCTACACCTTC. It yields the protein CAIMWQGAYTF.

The chain has TRBV7-9 and TRBJ1-1, with D tentatively TRBD1 (6 bases). The V and J ends lost 5 bases and 13 bases respectively, with 20 bases between them. Per the germline V gene, CDR1 is SEHNR and CDR2 is FQNEAQ (reference sequence). The CDR3 is 13 amino acids. This CDR3 is CASSQGYQGRSFF. The CDR3 DNA is TGTGCCAGCAGCCAGGGCTACCAGGGGCGGAGTTTCTTT.